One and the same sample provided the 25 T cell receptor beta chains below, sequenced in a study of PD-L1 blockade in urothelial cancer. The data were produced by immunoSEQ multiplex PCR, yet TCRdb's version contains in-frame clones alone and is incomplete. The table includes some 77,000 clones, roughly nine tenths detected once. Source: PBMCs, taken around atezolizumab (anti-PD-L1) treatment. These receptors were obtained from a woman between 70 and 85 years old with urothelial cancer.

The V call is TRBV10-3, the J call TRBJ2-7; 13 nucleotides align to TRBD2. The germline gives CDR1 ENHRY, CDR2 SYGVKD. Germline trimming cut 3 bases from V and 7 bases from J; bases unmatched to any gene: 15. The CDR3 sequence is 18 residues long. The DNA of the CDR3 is TGTGCCATCAGTGACCCCGGGACTAGCGGGATGGGCGGTAGGGAGCAGTACTTC. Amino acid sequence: CAISDPGTSGMGGREQYF.

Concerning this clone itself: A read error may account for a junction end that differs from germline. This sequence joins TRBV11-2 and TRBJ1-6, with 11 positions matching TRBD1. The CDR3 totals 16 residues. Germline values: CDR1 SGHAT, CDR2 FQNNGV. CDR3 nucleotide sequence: TGTGCCAGCAGCCTAGAACGGACAGGGGGCTGGTCACCCCTCCACTTT. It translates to CASSLERTGGWSPLHF.

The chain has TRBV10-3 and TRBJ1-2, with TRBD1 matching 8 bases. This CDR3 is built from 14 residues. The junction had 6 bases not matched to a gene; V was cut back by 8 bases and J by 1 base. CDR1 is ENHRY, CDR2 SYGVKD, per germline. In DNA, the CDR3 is TGTGCCATCGGGCAGACAGGGGTTAACTATGGCTACACCTTC. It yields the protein CAIGQTGVNYGYTF.

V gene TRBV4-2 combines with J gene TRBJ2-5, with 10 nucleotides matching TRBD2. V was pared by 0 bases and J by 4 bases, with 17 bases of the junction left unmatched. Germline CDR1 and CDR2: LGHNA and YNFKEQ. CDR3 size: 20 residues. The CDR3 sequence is CASSQEWLAGVRIEGETQYF. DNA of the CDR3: TGTGCCAGCAGCCAAGAGTGGCTAGCGGGAGTCCGGATCGAGGGAGAGACCCAGTACTTC.

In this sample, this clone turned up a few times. CDR3 loop: CASSLSQGSYNSPLHF. The CDR3 DNA reads as TGTGCCAGCAGCTTGTCCCAGGGGAGCTATAATTCACCCCTCCACTTT. The V call is TRBV5-4, the J call TRBJ1-6, with D possibly matching TRBD1 (6 bases). Trimming removed 1 base at V and 3 bases at J, with 11 bases between. The germline V gene encodes CDR1 SGHNT and CDR2 YYREEE (reference sequence). This CDR3 has 16 amino acids. The complete variable domain, with remaining parts taken from reference TRBV5-4 and TRBJ1-6, reads ETGVTQSPTHLIKTRGQQVTLRCSSQSGHNTVSWYQQALGQGPQFIFQYYREEENGRGNFPPRFSGLQFPNYSSELNVNALELDDSALYLCASSLSQGSYNSPLHFGNGTRLTVT.

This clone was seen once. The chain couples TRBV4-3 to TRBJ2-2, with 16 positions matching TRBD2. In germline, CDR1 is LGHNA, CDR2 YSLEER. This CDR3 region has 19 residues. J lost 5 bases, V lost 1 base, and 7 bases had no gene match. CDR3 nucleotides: TGCGCCAGCAGCCAAGTAGTGGGACTAGCGGGGGGGCGGACCGGGGAGCTGTTTTTT. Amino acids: CASSQVVGLAGGRTGELFF.

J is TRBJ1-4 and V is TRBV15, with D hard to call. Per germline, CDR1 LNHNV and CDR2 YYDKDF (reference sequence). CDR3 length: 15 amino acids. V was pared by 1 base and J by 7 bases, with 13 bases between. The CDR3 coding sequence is TGTGCCACCAGCAGAGGAACAACCAGGATTGAAAAACTGTTTTTT. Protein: CATSRGTTRIEKLFF.

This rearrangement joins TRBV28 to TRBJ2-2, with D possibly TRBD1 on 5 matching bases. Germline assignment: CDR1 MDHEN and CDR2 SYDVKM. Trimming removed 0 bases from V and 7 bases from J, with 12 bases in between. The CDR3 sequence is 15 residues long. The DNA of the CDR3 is TGTGCCAGCAGTTTATGGTCAGGGCGGAGCGGGGAGCTGTTTTTT. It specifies CASSLWSGRSGELFF.

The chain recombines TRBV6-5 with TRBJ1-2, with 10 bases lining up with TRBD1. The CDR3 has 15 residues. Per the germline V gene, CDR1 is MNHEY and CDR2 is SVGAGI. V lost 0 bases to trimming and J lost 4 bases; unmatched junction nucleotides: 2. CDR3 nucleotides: TGTGCCAGCAGTTACTCGACAGGGGGCGGCTATGGCTACACCTTC. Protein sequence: CASSYSTGGGYGYTF.

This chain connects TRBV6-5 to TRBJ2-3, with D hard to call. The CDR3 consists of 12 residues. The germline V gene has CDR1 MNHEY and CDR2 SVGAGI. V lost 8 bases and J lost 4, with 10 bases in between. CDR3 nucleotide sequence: TGTGCCAGCCTGAGTCCCCCAGATACGCAGTATTTT. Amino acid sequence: CASLSPPDTQYF.

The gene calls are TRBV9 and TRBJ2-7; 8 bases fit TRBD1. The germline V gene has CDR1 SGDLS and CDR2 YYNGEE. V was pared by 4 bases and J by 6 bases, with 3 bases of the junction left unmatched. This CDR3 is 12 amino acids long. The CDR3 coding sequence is TGTGCCAGCAGCATCGGACAGGGCGAGCAGTACTTC. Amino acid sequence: CASSIGQGEQYF.

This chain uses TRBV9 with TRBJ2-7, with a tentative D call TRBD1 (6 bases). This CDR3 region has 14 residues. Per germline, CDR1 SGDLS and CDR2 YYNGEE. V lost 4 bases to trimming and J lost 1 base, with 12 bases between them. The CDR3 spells CASSKTGQSYEQYF. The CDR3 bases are TGTGCCAGCAGCAAAACCGGACAGTCCTACGAGCAGTACTTC.

The CDR3 loop is CASSQIGTGGWDEQFF. The CDR3 DNA sequence: TGCGCCAGCAGCCAGATCGGGACAGGGGGCTGGGATGAGCAGTTCTTC. The chain is built from TRBV4-3 and TRBJ2-1; the match to TRBD1 covers 12 bases. The CDR3 runs to 16 residues. V lost 3 bases, J lost 8 bases, and 8 bases stayed unmatched. The germline V gene encodes CDR1 LGHNA and CDR2 YSLEER.

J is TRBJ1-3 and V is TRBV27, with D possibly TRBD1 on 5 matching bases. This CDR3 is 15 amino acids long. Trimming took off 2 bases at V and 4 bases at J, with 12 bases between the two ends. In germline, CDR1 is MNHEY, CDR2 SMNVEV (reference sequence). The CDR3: CASSLRARAGNTIYF. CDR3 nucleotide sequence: TGTGCCAGCAGTTTACGGGCCAGGGCAGGAAACACCATATATTTT.

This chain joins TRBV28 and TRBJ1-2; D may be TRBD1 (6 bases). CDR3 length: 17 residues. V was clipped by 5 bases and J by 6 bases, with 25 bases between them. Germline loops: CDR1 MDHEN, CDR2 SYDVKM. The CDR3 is CASSPSSAGVISHGYTF. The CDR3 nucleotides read TGTGCCAGCAGTCCTTCTTCGGCAGGGGTCATATCACATGGCTACACCTTC.

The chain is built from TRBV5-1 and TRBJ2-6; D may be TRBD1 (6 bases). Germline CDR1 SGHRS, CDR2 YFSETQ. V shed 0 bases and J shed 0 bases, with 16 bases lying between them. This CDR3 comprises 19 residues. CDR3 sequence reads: CASSLDLVARGSGANVLTF. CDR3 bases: TGCGCCAGCAGCTTGGATTTGGTCGCCAGGGGCTCTGGGGCCAACGTCCTGACTTTC.

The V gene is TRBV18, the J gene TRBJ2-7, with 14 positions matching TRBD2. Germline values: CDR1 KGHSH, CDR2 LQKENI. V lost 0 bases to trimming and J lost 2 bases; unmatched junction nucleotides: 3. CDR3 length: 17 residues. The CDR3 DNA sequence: TGTGCCAGCTCACCACCGGGACTAGCGGGAGTACCCTACGAGCAGTACTTC. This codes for CASSPPGLAGVPYEQYF.

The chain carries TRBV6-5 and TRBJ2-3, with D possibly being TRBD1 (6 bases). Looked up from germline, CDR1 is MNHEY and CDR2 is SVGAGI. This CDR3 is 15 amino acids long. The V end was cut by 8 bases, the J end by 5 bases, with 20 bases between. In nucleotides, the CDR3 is TGTGCCAGCTCCAGGGGATTGGGATCGCGAGATACGCAGTATTTT. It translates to CASSRGLGSRDTQYF.

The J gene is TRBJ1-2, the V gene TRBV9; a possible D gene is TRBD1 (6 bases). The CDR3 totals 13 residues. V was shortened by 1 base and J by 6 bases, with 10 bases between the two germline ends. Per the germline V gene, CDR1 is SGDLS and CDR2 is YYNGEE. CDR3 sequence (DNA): TGTGCCAGCAGCGTATCAGGGGCGGATGGCTACACCTTC. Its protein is CASSVSGADGYTF.

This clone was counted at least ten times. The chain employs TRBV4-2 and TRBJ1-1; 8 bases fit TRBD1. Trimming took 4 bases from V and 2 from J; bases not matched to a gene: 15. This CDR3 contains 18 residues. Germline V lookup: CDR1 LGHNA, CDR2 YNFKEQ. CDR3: CASSLEVVPGQANTEAFF. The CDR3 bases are TGTGCCAGCAGCCTCGAAGTAGTACCGGGACAGGCAAACACTGAAGCTTTCTTT.

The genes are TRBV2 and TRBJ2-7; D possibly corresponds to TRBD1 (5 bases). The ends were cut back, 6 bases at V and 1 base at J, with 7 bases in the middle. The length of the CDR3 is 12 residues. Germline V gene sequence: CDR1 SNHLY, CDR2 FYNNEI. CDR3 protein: CASRQGSYEQYF. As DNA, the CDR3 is TGTGCCAGCAGGCAGGGATCCTACGAGCAGTACTTC. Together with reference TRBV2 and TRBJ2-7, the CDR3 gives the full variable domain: EPEVTQTPSHQVTQMGQEVILRCVPISNHLYFYWYRQILGQKVEFLVSFYNNEISEKSEIFDDQFSVERPDGSNFTLKIRSTKLEDSAMYFCASRQGSYEQYFGPGTRLTVT.

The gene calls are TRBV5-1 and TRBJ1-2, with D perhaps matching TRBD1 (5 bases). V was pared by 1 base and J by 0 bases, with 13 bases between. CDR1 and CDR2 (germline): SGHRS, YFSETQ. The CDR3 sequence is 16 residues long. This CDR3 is CASSLYYGATNYGYTF. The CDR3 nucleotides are TGCGCCAGCAGCTTGTATTATGGGGCTACTAACTATGGCTACACCTTC.

The CDR3 spells CASRLAGLPGELFF. CDR3 in DNA: TGTGCCAGCAGGCTAGCGGGATTACCCGGGGAGCTGTTTTTT. The chain joins TRBV27 to TRBJ2-2; 9 bases map to TRBD2. V trimming: 6 bases; J trimming: 6 bases; junction bases outside the gene matches: 5. Per the germline V gene, CDR1 is MNHEY and CDR2 is SMNVEV (reference sequence). The CDR3 extends over 14 amino acids.

The CDR3 nucleotides read TGTGCCAGCAGCCGGCCCGACAGGGGATTGACTGAAGCTTTCTTT. Protein product: CASSRPDRGLTEAFF. This chain connects TRBV14 to TRBJ1-1, with 8 nucleotides matching TRBD1. With V trimmed by 4 bases and J by 5 bases, 9 bases remained unmatched. Germline CDR1 and CDR2: SGHDN and FVKESK. This CDR3 has 15 amino acids.

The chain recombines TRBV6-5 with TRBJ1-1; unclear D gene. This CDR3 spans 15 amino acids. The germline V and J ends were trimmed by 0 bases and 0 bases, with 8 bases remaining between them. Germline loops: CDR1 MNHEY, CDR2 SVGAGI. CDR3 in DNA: TGTGCCAGCAGTTACTCGTTCAGAATGAACACTGAAGCTTTCTTT. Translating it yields CASSYSFRMNTEAFF.